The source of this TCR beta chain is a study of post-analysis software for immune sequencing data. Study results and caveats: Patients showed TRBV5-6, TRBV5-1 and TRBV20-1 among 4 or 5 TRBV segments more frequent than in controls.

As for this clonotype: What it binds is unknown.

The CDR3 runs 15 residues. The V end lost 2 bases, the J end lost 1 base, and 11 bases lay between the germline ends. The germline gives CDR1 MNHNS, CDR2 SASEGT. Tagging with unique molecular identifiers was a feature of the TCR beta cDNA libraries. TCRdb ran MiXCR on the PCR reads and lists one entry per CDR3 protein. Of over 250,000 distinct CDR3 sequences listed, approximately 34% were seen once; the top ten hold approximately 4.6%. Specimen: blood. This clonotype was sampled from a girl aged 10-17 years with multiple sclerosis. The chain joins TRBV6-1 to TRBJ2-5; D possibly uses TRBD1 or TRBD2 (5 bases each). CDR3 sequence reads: CASSEIWGTQETQYF. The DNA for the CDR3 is TGTGCCAGCAGTGAAATATGGGGGACCCAAGAGACCCAGTACTTC.